Reported below is one TCR beta chain. This CDR3 comprises 13 residues. Germline-derived CDR1 and CDR2 are LGHDT and YNNKEL (reference sequence). Next came a second PCR, run for about 6 to 11 cycles, which used a sample-barcoded 5' primer along with a J-beta primer mix. One entry per CDR3 protein, called by TCRdb with MiXCR from the 5' RACE reads. The profile shows under 1,100,000 distinct CDR3 sequences, 25% of them singletons. The sample is drawn from a study of blood T cells in healthy people across ages. These same records also appear under a second study, on T cells of mothers and their children. Per that study: Every mother produced more than 10 million TCR beta CDR3 reads, whereas every child provided several million.

The specimen was blood. The clonotype was recovered from a girl aged 2-15 years in good health. The chain uses TRBV3-1 and TRBJ2-1, with D possibly TRBD2 on 5 matching bases. The J call is doubtful: the DNA matches TRBJ2-5 better. The CDR3 DNA sequence: TGTGCCAGCACCGCACTAGGAAAAGAGACCCAGTACTTC. This codes for CASTALGKETQYF.